The 12 T cell receptor beta chains presented below share a single source sample, sequenced in a study of cytomegalovirus exposure and HLA in healthy donors. The PCR had 60 Vbeta and 13 Jbeta primers. TCRdb keeps only in-frame clones here, not all; method: immunoSEQ multiplex PCR. The data hold 100,000 to 150,000 clones, with 65% to 75% observed a single time. Sequencing was done on a sample of PBMCs. These TCRs come from a woman between 50 and 59 years old in good health and CMV-seropositive.

This clone was counted between two and nine times. J is TRBJ2-1 and V is TRBV4-3, with TRBD2 matching over 8 bases. Looked up from germline, CDR1 is LGHNA and CDR2 is YSLEER. The CDR3 has 15 residues. V gave up 4 bases and J gave up 0 bases; unmatched junction bases: 2. CDR3 protein: CASSLGLDSYNEQFF. The DNA of the CDR3 is TGCGCCAGCAGCCTGGGACTAGACTCCTACAATGAGCAGTTCTTC.

This clone occurred a few times. The CDR3 protein is CASSLTSSYNEQFF. The DNA of the CDR3 is TGTGCCAGCAGCTTGACTAGCTCCTACAATGAGCAGTTCTTC. This chain uses TRBV7-2 with TRBJ2-1; maybe TRBD2 (6 bases). The CDR3 runs to 14 residues. Germline V gene sequence: CDR1 SGHTA, CDR2 FQGNSA. V dropped 3 bases and J dropped 0 bases, with 6 bases sitting between them. Looking up the rest from reference TRBV7-2 and TRBJ2-1 gives the full variable domain: GAGVSQSPSNKVTEKGKDVELRCDPISGHTALYWYRQSLGQGLEFLIYFQGNSAPDKSGLPSDRFSAERTGGSVSTLTIQRTQQEDSAVYLCASSLTSSYNEQFFGPGTRLTVL.

V is TRBV4-2 and J is TRBJ1-4; no firm D call. V was pared by 0 bases and J by 5 bases, with 19 bases between. Germline CDR1 LGHNA, CDR2 YNFKEQ. CDR3 length: 18 amino acids. CDR3 sequence (DNA): TGTGCCAGCAGCCAAGATGTGACAAGAGGGCGCGCGAATGAAAAACTGTTTTTT. Residues: CASSQDVTRGRANEKLFF.

The chain combines TRBV19 with TRBJ1-5; 7 bases are shared with TRBD1. From germline, CDR1 is LNHDA and CDR2 SQIVND (reference sequence). The trim removed 1 base at V and 6 bases at J, leaving 6 bases unmatched. This CDR3 region has 15 residues. CDR3 sequence: CASSIVGGGSQPQHF. The CDR3 DNA is TGTGCCAGTAGTATAGTCGGAGGGGGCAGTCAGCCCCAGCATTTT. Combining the CDR3 with reference TRBV19 and TRBJ1-5 gives the whole variable domain DGGITQSPKYLFRKEGQNVTLSCEQNLNHDAMYWYRQDPGQGLRLIYYSQIVNDFQKGDIAEGYSVSREKKESFPLTVTSAQKNPTAFYLCASSIVGGGSQPQHFGDGTRLSIL.

The rearrangement links TRBV7-2 to TRBJ1-1; D gene unclear. Germline V gene data show CDR1 as SGHTA and CDR2 as FQGNSA. The CDR3 extends over 14 amino acids. The germline V and J ends were trimmed by 3 bases and 1 base, with 9 bases remaining between them. The CDR3 is CASSLFSGNTEAFF. CDR3 coding DNA: TGTGCCAGCAGCTTGTTCTCGGGGAACACTGAAGCTTTCTTT.

This chain uses TRBV6-1 with TRBJ2-5, with 7 bases matching TRBD2. Germline V gives CDR1 MNHNS, CDR2 SASEGT. The length of the CDR3 is 11 residues. V dropped 2 bases and J dropped 10; count of bases not matched to a gene: 1. The CDR3 DNA is TGTGCCAGCAGTGAAATAGCGGGCCAGTACTTC. Encoded protein: CASSEIAGQYF.

Details on this clone: Sequence at one end of the junction differs from germline and may be a read error. The chain joins TRBV6-1 to TRBJ2-5, with 8 nucleotides matching TRBD2. Near its end, the DNA agrees better with TRBJ2-7, so the J call may be wrong. Germline V lookup: CDR1 MNHNS, CDR2 SASEGT. The CDR3 runs to 17 residues. CDR3 protein: CDSSEGLRTSGPYEQYF. The CDR3, as DNA: TGTGACAGCAGTGAAGGCTTACGAACTAGCGGACCCTACGAGCAGTACTTC.

This chain's CDR3 is CASSTTGGNSYEQYF. CDR3 nucleotide sequence: TGTGCCAGCAGTACGACAGGGGGTAATTCCTACGAGCAGTACTTC. The chain combines TRBV27 with TRBJ2-7, with 9 nucleotides matching TRBD1. The CDR3 covers 15 residues. Germline V gives CDR1 MNHEY, CDR2 SMNVEV (reference sequence). V lost 5 bases to trimming and J lost 1 base; unmatched junction nucleotides: 6.

This clone was observed a single time. The genes are TRBV5-1 and TRBJ1-4; weak D call: TRBD1 (5 bases). The V and J ends lost 0 bases and 4 bases respectively, with 10 bases between them. Germline CDR1 SGHRS, CDR2 YFSETQ. This CDR3 is built from 15 residues. The CDR3 reads CASSLAVGHNEKLFF. The CDR3, as DNA: TGCGCCAGCAGCTTGGCCGTGGGGCATAATGAAAAACTGTTTTTT.

This chain joins TRBV5-8 and TRBJ2-5; TRBD2 matches 9 bases. Trimming took 1 base from V and 2 from J; bases not matched to a gene: 9. From germline, CDR1 is SGHTS and CDR2 YDEGEE. The CDR3 runs 17 residues. CDR3 protein: CASSLWGAGGHQETQYF. The DNA of the CDR3 is TGTGCCAGCAGCTTGTGGGGAGCGGGGGGCCATCAAGAGACCCAGTACTTC.

The V call is TRBV10-2, the J call TRBJ1-6; D might be TRBD1 (5 bases). Trimming left V 6 bases short and J 10 bases short, with 16 bases between. The CDR3 loop spans 14 amino acids. Germline assignment: CDR1 WSHSY and CDR2 SAAADI. The CDR3, as DNA: TGCGCCAGCAGGGACACCCCTTTAGGCTCACCCCTCCACTTT. This codes for CASRDTPLGSPLHF.

The chain has TRBV6-1 and TRBJ2-3; possibly TRBD2 for D (7 bases). CDR1 MNHNS and CDR2 SASEGT come from the germline V gene. This CDR3 has 15 residues. V shed 7 bases and J shed 2 bases, with 16 bases lying between them. CDR3 DNA: TGTGCCAGCACCCCCCGCGGGGGACACACAGATACGCAGTATTTT. Translating gives CASTPRGGHTDTQYF.